This passage covers 13 T cell receptor beta chains from one sample sequenced in a study of identical twins. Using its own MiXCR run on the 5' RACE reads, TCRdb lists one record per CDR3 protein. The sample lists roughly 630,000 distinct CDR3 sequences, less than 9% occurring once. This sample was shared with a second study, whose subject was yellow fever vaccine responses in identical twins.

The material sequenced was PBMCs. The receptors originated from a woman aged 18-29 years in good health.

The chain couples TRBV5-1 to TRBJ2-7; 10 nucleotides agree with TRBD2. CDR1 and CDR2 (germline): SGHRS, YFSETQ. The V segment lost 0 bases and the J segment 6 bases; nucleotides outside the gene matches: 6. The CDR3 spans 15 residues. CDR3 DNA: TGCGCCAGCAGCTTGGGTGGGACTAGCGCTCTCGAGCAGTACTTC. It encodes CASSLGGTSALEQYF.

This clonotype was seen at least ten times. This chain links TRBV12-3 or TRBV12-4 with TRBJ1-4, with D maybe TRBD1 (5 bases). Trimming took 2 bases from V and 8 from J, leaving 15 bases between them. The CDR3 has 15 residues. The CDR3 nucleotides are TGTGCCAGCAGTTTATTGAGGAGAGGGGAAGAAAAACTGTTTTTT. Amino acids: CASSLLRRGEEKLFF.

The V and J genes are TRBV12-3 or TRBV12-4 and TRBJ2-1, with a tentative D call TRBD2 (6 bases). Between the trimmed V and J ends, which lost 2 bases and 8 bases, there was a span of 13 bases. This CDR3 comprises 14 residues. The CDR3 DNA sequence: TGTGCCAGCAGTTTATCGGGAGCGGTCCATGAGCAGTTCTTC. As protein: CASSLSGAVHEQFF.

This chain links TRBV28 with TRBJ1-1; D unclear. CDR1 is MDHEN and CDR2 is SYDVKM in the germline V gene. This CDR3 contains 14 residues. The V gene lost 6 bases and the J gene lost 1 base, with 12 bases spanning the gap. The CDR3 nucleotides are TGTGCCAGCAGGAGGGAGGTCGAGAACACTGAAGCTTTCTTT. Encoded protein: CASRREVENTEAFF.

This clonotype occurred a few times. J is TRBJ2-2 and V is TRBV12-3 or TRBV12-4, with 7 bases aligning to TRBD2. J lost 5 bases, V lost 2 bases, and 8 bases had no gene match. The CDR3 totals 16 residues. The CDR3 DNA follows: TGTGCCAGCAGTTTAATGGGAGGGCCAGGTACCGGGGAGCTGTTTTTT. It translates to CASSLMGGPGTGELFF.

V is TRBV15 and J is TRBJ2-7; possible D gene TRBD1, 7 bases. V was clipped by 3 bases and J by 5 bases, with 14 bases between them. The CDR3 sequence is 14 residues long. The V gene's germline CDR1 is LNHNV and CDR2 YYDKDF (reference sequence). CDR3: CATSSRGGGHEQYF. CDR3 nucleotides: TGTGCCACCAGCAGCCGAGGAGGGGGCCACGAGCAGTACTTC. The full variable domain, rest sourced from reference TRBV15 and TRBJ2-7, is DAMVIQNPRYQVTQFGKPVTLSCSQTLNHNVMYWYQQKSSQAPKLLFHYYDKDFNNEADTPDNFQSRRPNTSFCFLDIRSPGLGDTAMYLCATSSRGGGHEQYFGPGTRLTVT.

This clonotype was observed at least ten times. The chain joins TRBV5-6 to TRBJ1-5, with D possibly being TRBD1 (6 bases). Trimming took off 4 bases at V and 5 bases at J, with 13 bases between the two ends. The CDR3 contains 14 residues. The germline gives CDR1 SGHDT, CDR2 YYEEEE. This CDR3 reads CASSKTGRDQPQHF. CDR3 DNA: TGTGCCAGCAGCAAAACAGGGAGGGATCAGCCCCAGCATTTT.

The chain joins TRBV20-1 to TRBJ2-7, with D perhaps matching TRBD2 (6 bases). Trimming stripped 1 base from V and 6 bases from J, with 16 bases between. CDR1 DFQATT and CDR2 SNEGSKA come from the germline V gene (reference sequence). There are 14 residues in the CDR3. CDR3 coding DNA: TGCAGTGCTAGAGTAGGTGCGGGAACAAGCGAGCAGTACTTC. Translated: CSARVGAGTSEQYF.

V usage is TRBV11-2 and J usage is TRBJ2-4; 8 nucleotides match TRBD1. CDR1 is SGHAT and CDR2 is FQNNGV in the germline V gene. The trim removed 4 bases at V and 8 bases at J, leaving 10 bases unmatched. The CDR3 covers 15 residues. The CDR3 spells CASSWRDRPGDIQYF. DNA for the CDR3: TGTGCCAGCAGCTGGCGGGACAGGCCCGGGGACATTCAGTACTTC. Looking up the rest from reference TRBV11-2 and TRBJ2-4 gives the full variable domain: EAGVAQSPRYKIIEKRQSVAFWCNPISGHATLYWYQQILGQGPKLLIQFQNNGVVDDSQLPKDRFSAERLKGVDSTLKIQPAKLEDSAVYLCASSWRDRPGDIQYFGAGTRLSVL.

V and J are TRBV6-1 and TRBJ1-2; D call uncertain. The length of the CDR3 is 13 residues. Germline CDR1 is MNHNS and CDR2 is SASEGT. V dropped 6 bases and J dropped 4 bases, with 12 bases sitting between them. As DNA, the CDR3 is TGTGCCAGCAGCCAGACCGGAATCTATGGCTACACCTTC. Translation: CASSQTGIYGYTF.

This chain links TRBV20-1 with TRBJ2-1; TRBD2 matches at 8 bases. The CDR3 is 14 amino acids. Germline V lookup: CDR1 DFQATT, CDR2 SNEGSKA (reference sequence). The V gene end was trimmed by 0 bases and the J gene end by 4 bases; junction bases not matched to a gene: 2. CDR3 sequence (DNA): TGCAGTGCTAGAGATTCGGGGGGGTACAATGAGCAGTTCTTC. The encoded protein is CSARDSGGYNEQFF.

This chain joins TRBV24-1 and TRBJ2-2; D might be TRBD1 or TRBD2, each matching 6 bases. Germline V gives CDR1 KGHDR, CDR2 SFDVKD. Deletions cut 11 bases from V and 0 bases from J, with 15 bases between. CDR3 length: 15 residues. CDR3 bases: TGTGCCATCGGGGGCGGGCGAACGAACACCGGGGAGCTGTTTTTT. Its protein product is CAIGGGRTNTGELFF.

J is TRBJ2-5 and V is TRBV28; D is perhaps TRBD1 (6 bases). Germline assignment: CDR1 MDHEN and CDR2 SYDVKM. The CDR3 sequence is 15 residues long. Between the trimmed V and J ends, which lost 4 bases and 6 bases, there was a span of 18 bases. The CDR3 sequence: CASSSGTGWRQTQYF. For the CDR3, the DNA is TGTGCCAGCAGTTCGGGAACAGGGTGGCGGCAGACCCAGTACTTC.